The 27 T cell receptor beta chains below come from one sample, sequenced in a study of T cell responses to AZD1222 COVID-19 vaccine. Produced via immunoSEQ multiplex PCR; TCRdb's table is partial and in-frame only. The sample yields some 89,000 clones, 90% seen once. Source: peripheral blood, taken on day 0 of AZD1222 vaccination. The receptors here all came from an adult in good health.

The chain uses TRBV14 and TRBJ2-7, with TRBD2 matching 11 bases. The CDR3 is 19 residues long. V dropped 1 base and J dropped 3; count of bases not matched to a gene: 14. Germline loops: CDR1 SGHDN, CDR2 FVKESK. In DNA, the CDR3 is TGTGCCAGCAGCCAAGTAATGGGGCTAGCGGGAGGACACGTCTACGAGCAGTACTTC. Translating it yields CASSQVMGLAGGHVYEQYF.

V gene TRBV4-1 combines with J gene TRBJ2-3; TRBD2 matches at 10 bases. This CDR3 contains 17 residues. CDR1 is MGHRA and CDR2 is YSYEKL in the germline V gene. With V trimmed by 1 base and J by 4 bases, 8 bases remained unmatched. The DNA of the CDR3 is TGCGCCAGCAGCCAAGGATCCGGGACTAGCGTTCCAGATACGCAGTATTTT. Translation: CASSQGSGTSVPDTQYF.

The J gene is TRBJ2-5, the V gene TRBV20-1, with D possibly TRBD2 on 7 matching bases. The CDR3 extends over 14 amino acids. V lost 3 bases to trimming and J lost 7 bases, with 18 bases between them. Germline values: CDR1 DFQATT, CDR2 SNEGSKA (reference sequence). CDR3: CSASGGGGVWTQYF. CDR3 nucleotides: TGCAGTGCTAGTGGGGGAGGGGGAGTTTGGACCCAGTACTTC.

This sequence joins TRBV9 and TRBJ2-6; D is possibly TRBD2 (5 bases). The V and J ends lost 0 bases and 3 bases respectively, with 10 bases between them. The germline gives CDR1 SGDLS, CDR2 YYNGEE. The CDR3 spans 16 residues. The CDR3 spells CASSVASGFGANVLTF. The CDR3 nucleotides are TGTGCCAGCAGCGTAGCTTCGGGATTTGGGGCCAACGTCCTGACTTTC.

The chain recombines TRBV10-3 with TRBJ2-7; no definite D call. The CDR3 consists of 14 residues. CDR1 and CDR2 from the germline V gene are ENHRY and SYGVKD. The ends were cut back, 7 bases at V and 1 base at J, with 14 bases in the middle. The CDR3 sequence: CAIKGTPASYEQYF. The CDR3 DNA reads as TGTGCCATCAAGGGCACGCCAGCGTCCTACGAGCAGTACTTC.

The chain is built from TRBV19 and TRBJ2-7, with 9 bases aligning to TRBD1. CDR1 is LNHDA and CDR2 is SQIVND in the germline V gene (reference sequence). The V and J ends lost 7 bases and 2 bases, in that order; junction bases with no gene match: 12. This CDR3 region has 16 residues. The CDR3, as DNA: TGTGCCAGTATGGGGGCTAGGGGACAGGGTCCCTACGAGCAGTACTTC. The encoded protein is CASMGARGQGPYEQYF.

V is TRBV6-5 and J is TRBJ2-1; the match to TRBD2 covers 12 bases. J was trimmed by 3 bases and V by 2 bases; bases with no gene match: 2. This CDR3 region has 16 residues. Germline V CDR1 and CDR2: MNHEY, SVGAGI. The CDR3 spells CASSYLTSGSYNEQFF. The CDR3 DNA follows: TGTGCCAGCAGTTACCTGACTAGCGGGAGCTACAATGAGCAGTTCTTC.

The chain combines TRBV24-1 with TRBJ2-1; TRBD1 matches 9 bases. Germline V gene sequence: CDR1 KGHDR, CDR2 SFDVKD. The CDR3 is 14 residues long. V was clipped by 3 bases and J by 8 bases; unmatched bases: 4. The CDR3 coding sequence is TGTGCCACCAGTGATGGGGGACAGGGCGATGAGCAGTTCTTC. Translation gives CATSDGGQGDEQFF.

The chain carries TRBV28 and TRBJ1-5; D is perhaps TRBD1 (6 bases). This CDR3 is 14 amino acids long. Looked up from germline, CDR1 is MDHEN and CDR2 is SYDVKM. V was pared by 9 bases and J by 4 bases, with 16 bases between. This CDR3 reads CASLWQGKNQPQHF. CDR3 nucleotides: TGTGCCAGTTTATGGCAGGGGAAAAATCAGCCCCAGCATTTT.

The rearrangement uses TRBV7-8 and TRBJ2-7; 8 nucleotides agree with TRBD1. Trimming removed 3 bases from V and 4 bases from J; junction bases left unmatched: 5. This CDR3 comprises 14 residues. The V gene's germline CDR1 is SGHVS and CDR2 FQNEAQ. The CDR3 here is CASSFRTGRYEQYF. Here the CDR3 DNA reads TGTGCCAGCAGCTTCCGGACAGGGAGATACGAGCAGTACTTC. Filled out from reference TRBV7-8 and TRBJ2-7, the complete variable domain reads GAGVSQSPRYKVAKRGQDVALRCDPISGHVSLFWYQQALGQGPEFLTYFQNEAQLDKSGLPSDRFFAERPEGSVSTLKIQRTQQEDSAVYLCASSFRTGRYEQYFGPGTRLTVT.

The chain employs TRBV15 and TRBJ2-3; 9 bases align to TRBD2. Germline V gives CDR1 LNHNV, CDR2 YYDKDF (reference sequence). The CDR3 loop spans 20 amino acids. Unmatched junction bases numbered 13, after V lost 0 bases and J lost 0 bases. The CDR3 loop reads CATSRDLVAGVTTSTDTQYF. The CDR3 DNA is TGTGCCACCAGCAGAGATTTAGTAGCGGGGGTAACTACTAGCACAGATACGCAGTATTTT.

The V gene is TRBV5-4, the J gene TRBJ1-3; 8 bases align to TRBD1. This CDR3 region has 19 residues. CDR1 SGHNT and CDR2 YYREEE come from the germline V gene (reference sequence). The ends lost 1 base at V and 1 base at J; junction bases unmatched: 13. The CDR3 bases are TGTGCCAGCAGCTTGTTTAGGTTCGGACAGGGACCTTCTGGAAACACCATATATTTT. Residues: CASSLFRFGQGPSGNTIYF.

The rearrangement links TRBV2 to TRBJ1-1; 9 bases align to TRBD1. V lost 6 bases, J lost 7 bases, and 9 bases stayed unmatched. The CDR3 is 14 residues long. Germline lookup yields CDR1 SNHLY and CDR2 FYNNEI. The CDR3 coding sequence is TGTGCCAGCAGCGCTATAACAGGGGGCAATGAAGCTTTCTTT. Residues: CASSAITGGNEAFF.

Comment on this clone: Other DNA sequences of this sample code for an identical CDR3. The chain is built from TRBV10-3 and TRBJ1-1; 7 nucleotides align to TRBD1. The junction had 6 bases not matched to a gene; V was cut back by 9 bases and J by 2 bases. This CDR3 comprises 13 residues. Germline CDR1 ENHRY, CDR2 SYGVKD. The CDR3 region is CAISGTANTEAFF. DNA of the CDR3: TGTGCCATTTCCGGGACAGCTAACACTGAAGCTTTCTTT.

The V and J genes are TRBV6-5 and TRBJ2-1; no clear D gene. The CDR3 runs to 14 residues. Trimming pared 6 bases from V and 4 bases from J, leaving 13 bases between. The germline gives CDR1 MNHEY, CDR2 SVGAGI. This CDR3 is CASRASNMYNEQFF. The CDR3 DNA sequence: TGTGCCAGCAGAGCGTCGAATATGTACAATGAGCAGTTCTTC.

The CDR3 spells CASTFGRRDTGELFF. CDR3 nucleotides: TGTGCCAGCACATTCGGGAGGAGGGACACCGGGGAGCTGTTTTTT. The chain uses TRBV6-1 and TRBJ2-2, with 7 bases fitting TRBD2. This CDR3 contains 15 residues. V was pared by 7 bases and J by 3 bases, with 8 bases of the junction left unmatched. In germline, CDR1 is MNHNS, CDR2 SASEGT.

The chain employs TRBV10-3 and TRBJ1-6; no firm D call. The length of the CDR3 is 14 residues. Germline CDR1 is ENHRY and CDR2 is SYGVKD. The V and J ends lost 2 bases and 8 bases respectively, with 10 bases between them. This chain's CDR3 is CAISEGRFDSPLHF. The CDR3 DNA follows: TGTGCCATCAGTGAGGGACGCTTCGATTCACCCCTCCACTTT.

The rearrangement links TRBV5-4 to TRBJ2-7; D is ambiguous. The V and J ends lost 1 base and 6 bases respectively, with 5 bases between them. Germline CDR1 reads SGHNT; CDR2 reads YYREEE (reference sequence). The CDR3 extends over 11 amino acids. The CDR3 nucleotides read TGTGCCAGCAGCTTGTTCTCCGAGCAGTACTTC. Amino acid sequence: CASSLFSEQYF.

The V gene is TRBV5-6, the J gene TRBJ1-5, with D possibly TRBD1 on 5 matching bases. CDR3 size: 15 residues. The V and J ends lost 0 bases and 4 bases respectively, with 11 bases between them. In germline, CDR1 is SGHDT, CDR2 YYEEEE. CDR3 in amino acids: CASSLGQGLNQPQHF. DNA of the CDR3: TGTGCCAGCAGCTTGGGTCAGGGTCTTAATCAGCCCCAGCATTTT.

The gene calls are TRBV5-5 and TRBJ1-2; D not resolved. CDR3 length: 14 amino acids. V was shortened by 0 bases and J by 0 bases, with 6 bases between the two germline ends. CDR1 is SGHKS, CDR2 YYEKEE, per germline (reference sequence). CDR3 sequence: CASSLELTNYGYTF. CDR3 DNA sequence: TGTGCCAGCAGCTTGGAGCTGACTAACTATGGCTACACCTTC.

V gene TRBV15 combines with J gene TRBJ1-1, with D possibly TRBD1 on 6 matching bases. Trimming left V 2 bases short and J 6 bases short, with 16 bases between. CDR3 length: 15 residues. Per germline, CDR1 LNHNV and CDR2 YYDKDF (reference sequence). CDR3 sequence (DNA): TGTGCCACCAGCAGACCTACAGGGTCGGGGGCTGAAGCTTTCTTT. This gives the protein CATSRPTGSGAEAFF.

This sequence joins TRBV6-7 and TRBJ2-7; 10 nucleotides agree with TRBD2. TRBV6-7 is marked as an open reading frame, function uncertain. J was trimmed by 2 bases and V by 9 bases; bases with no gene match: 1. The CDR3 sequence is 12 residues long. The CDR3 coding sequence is TGTGCCAGACTAGCGGGACCCTACGAGCAGTACTTC. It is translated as CARLAGPYEQYF.

This CDR3 reads CASSLTHLLNYGYTF. The CDR3 nucleotides are TGTGCCAGCAGCCTTACCCACCTACTTAACTATGGCTACACCTTC. The chain uses TRBV7-8 and TRBJ1-2, with D unclear. Trimming pared 5 bases from V and 1 base from J, leaving 14 bases between. In germline, CDR1 is SGHVS, CDR2 FQNEAQ. This CDR3 is 15 amino acids long. The whole variable domain, filled in from reference TRBV7-8 and TRBJ1-2, reads GAGVSQSPRYKVAKRGQDVALRCDPISGHVSLFWYQQALGQGPEFLTYFQNEAQLDKSGLPSDRFFAERPEGSVSTLKIQRTQQEDSAVYLCASSLTHLLNYGYTFGSGTRLTVV.

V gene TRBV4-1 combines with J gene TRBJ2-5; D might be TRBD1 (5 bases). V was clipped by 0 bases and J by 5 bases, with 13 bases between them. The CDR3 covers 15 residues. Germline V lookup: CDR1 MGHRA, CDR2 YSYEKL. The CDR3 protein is CASSQDQGSWETQYF. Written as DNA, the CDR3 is TGCGCCAGCAGCCAAGATCAGGGTTCTTGGGAGACCCAGTACTTC.

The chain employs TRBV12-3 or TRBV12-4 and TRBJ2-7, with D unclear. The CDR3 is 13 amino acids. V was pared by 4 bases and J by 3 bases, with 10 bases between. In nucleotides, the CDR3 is TGTGCCAGCAGTTCGCCGGAGCGCTACGAGCAGTACTTC. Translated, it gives CASSSPERYEQYF.

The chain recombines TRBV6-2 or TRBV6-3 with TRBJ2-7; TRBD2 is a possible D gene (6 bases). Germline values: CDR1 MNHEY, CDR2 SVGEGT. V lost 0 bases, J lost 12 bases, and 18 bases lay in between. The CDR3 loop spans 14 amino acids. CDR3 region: CASSYSLGTSPAYF. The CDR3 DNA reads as TGTGCCAGCAGTTACTCCCTGGGGACTTCTCCCGCGTACTTC.

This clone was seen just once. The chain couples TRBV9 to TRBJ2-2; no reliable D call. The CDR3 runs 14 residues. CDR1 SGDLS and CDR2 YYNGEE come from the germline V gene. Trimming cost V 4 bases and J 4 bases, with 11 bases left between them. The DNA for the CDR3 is TGTGCCAGCAGCCCTCCCCATTTCACCGGGGAGCTGTTTTTT. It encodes CASSPPHFTGELFF.